Below are 15 T cell receptor beta chains sequenced from a single sample in a study of blood T cell repertoires in COVID-19. Data came from immunoSEQ multiplex PCR; TCRdb stores just in-frame clones and leaves some out. The sample records around 67,000 clones, about 89% being singletons. The sequenced sample was peripheral blood. Receptors originate from a man aged 45-60 years with active COVID-19.

This clone showed up just once. The chain recombines TRBV9 with TRBJ1-1; a weak D match, TRBD1 (5 bases). Trimming took off 5 bases at V and 1 base at J, with 15 bases between the two ends. CDR1 and CDR2 (germline): SGDLS, YYNGEE. The CDR3 runs 15 residues. The CDR3 DNA reads TGTGCCAGCAGTCCCAGGGCTGGTGGGAACACTGAAGCTTTCTTT. This encodes CASSPRAGGNTEAFF.

This clone came up a few times. The V and J genes are TRBV7-2 and TRBJ1-3; the match to TRBD1 covers 8 bases. The CDR3 sequence is 17 residues long. From germline, CDR1 is SGHTA and CDR2 FQGNSA. V lost 0 bases to trimming and J lost 0 bases; unmatched junction nucleotides: 4. This CDR3 reads CASSLAAGGRSGNTIYF. CDR3 DNA sequence: TGTGCCAGCAGCTTAGCGGCAGGGGGCCGCTCTGGAAACACCATATATTTT.

The chain joins TRBV2 to TRBJ2-1; 7 nucleotides line up with TRBD2. The germline V gene has CDR1 SNHLY and CDR2 FYNNEI. CDR3 length: 13 amino acids. The J segment lost 9 bases and the V segment lost 7 bases, leaving 9 bases of the junction unmatched. In nucleotides, the CDR3 is TGTGCCAGCAATAGCTGGGAGGGCCCTGAGCAGTTCTTC. The encoded protein is CASNSWEGPEQFF.

This clone was observed a single time. This chain links TRBV14 with TRBJ1-1; possibly TRBD1 for D (6 bases). CDR3 size: 13 residues. Per germline, CDR1 SGHDN and CDR2 FVKESK. V was pared by 4 bases and J by 6 bases, with 12 bases between. The CDR3 sequence is CASSRTGGSEAFF. The CDR3 bases are TGTGCCAGCAGCCGCACTGGGGGCTCTGAAGCTTTCTTT.

The chain employs TRBV19 and TRBJ1-2, with a tentative D call TRBD1 (6 bases). Germline CDR1 and CDR2: LNHDA and SQIVND (reference sequence). V dropped 3 bases and J dropped 2 bases, with 25 bases sitting between them. This CDR3 region has 19 residues. The CDR3 is CASSIRTQVPDSSNYGYTF. The CDR3, as DNA: TGTGCCAGTAGTATCCGCACCCAAGTCCCGGACAGTTCGAACTATGGCTACACCTTC. Combining the CDR3 with reference TRBV19 and TRBJ1-2 gives the whole variable domain DGGITQSPKYLFRKEGQNVTLSCEQNLNHDAMYWYRQDPGQGLRLIYYSQIVNDFQKGDIAEGYSVSREKKESFPLTVTSAQKNPTAFYLCASSIRTQVPDSSNYGYTFGSGTRLTVV.

The chain carries TRBV27 and TRBJ1-6; 7 positions agree with TRBD1. The CDR3 is 17 amino acids. The trim removed 2 bases at V and 3 bases at J, leaving 7 bases unmatched. From germline, CDR1 is MNHEY and CDR2 SMNVEV (reference sequence). The CDR3 nucleotides read TGTGCCAGCAGTTTAAGGGACAGCTCAATCTATAATTCACCCCTCCACTTT. Amino acids: CASSLRDSSIYNSPLHF.

This clone is medium-sized. The J gene is TRBJ2-1, the V gene TRBV19, with TRBD1 identical over 7 bases. With V trimmed by 5 bases and J by 4 bases, 5 bases remained unmatched. CDR1 and CDR2 (germline): LNHDA, SQIVND (reference sequence). This CDR3 spans 14 amino acids. CDR3 nucleotide sequence: TGTGCCAGTAGTGCTGGACAGGAGTACAATGAGCAGTTCTTC. Its protein is CASSAGQEYNEQFF.

V gene TRBV7-8 combines with J gene TRBJ2-5; 11 bases line up with TRBD1. Germline CDR1 reads SGHVS; CDR2 reads FQNEAQ. The V and J ends lost 5 bases and 10 bases, in that order; junction bases with no gene match: 6. The CDR3 runs to 13 residues. The DNA of the CDR3 is TGTGCCAGCAGCCAAGGACAGGGGGCGTACCAGTACTTC. Residues: CASSQGQGAYQYF.

The chain combines TRBV7-2 with TRBJ2-6; the match to TRBD1 covers 10 bases. The V gene end was trimmed by 6 bases and the J gene end by 3 bases; junction bases not matched to a gene: 5. The CDR3 totals 16 residues. The germline gives CDR1 SGHTA, CDR2 FQGNSA. The CDR3 coding sequence is TGTGCCAGCAGGCGACAGGGGGCGGGTGGGGCCAACGTCCTGACTTTC. Its protein product is CASRRQGAGGANVLTF.

The rearrangement uses TRBV28 and TRBJ1-3; D not resolved. Germline V gene data show CDR1 as MDHEN and CDR2 as SYDVKM. The CDR3 is made up of 14 amino acids. The V gene lost 8 bases and the J gene lost 0 bases, with 11 bases spanning the gap. The CDR3 sequence: CASGRGFSGNTIYF. CDR3 coding DNA: TGTGCCAGCGGGCGGGGTTTCTCTGGAAACACCATATATTTT.

In its sample, this clone was seen once. V usage is TRBV18 and J usage is TRBJ2-7; the D is unclear. Germline values: CDR1 KGHSH, CDR2 LQKENI. CDR3 size: 13 residues. V lost 6 bases and J 5 bases, leaving 14 bases between the germline ends. CDR3 sequence: CASSPPSGDEQYF. The CDR3 DNA reads as TGTGCCAGCTCCCCCCCTTCTGGAGACGAGCAGTACTTC.

The rearrangement joins TRBV19 to TRBJ2-5; D may be TRBD1 (6 bases). Looked up from germline, CDR1 is LNHDA and CDR2 is SQIVND (reference sequence). The CDR3 contains 14 residues. V lost 5 bases, J lost 2 bases, and 12 bases lay in between. The CDR3 region is CASSRFRGQETQYF. CDR3 nucleotide sequence: TGTGCCAGTAGTCGCTTCAGGGGACAAGAGACCCAGTACTTC.

The rearrangement links TRBV30 to TRBJ1-2; tentatively, D is TRBD1 (5 bases). This CDR3 spans 12 amino acids. The V gene lost 4 bases and the J gene lost 7 bases, with 13 bases spanning the gap. CDR1 GTSNPN and CDR2 SVGIG come from the germline V gene (reference sequence). CDR3 in amino acids: CAWMAGTPGYTF. The CDR3 region has the DNA TGTGCCTGGATGGCGGGGACGCCTGGCTACACCTTC.

V usage is TRBV12-3 or TRBV12-4 and J usage is TRBJ2-2; no clear D. The CDR3 consists of 13 residues. Trimming left V 6 bases short and J 2 bases short, with 7 bases between. CDR3: CASSLINTGELFF. The CDR3 DNA is TGTGCCAGCAGCCTAATAAACACCGGGGAGCTGTTTTTT.

J is TRBJ1-4 and V is TRBV5-1, with 12 bases matching TRBD1. Germline loops: CDR1 SGHRS, CDR2 YFSETQ. V lost 4 bases, J lost 8 bases, and 6 bases stayed unmatched. This CDR3 is built from 15 residues. The CDR3 reads CASSKGTGGSEKLFF. The CDR3 nucleotides read TGCGCCAGCAGCAAAGGGACAGGGGGCAGCGAAAAACTGTTTTTT.